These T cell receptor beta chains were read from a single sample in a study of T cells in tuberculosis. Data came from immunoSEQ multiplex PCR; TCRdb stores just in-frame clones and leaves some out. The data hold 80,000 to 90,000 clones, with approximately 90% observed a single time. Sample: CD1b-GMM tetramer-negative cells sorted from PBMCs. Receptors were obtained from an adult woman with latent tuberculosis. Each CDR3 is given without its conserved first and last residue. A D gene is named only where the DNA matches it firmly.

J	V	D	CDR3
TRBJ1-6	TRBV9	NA	ASSVGVNRDSPLH
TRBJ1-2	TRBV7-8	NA	ASSLGRGGDYGYT
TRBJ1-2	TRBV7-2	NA	ASSLDGGAFNYGYT
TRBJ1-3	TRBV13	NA	ASSLTRGSSGNTIY
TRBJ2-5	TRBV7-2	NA	ASSSKSDRQETQY
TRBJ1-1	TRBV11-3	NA	ASSSGAGAEAF
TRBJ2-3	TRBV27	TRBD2	AIGGTSTDTQY
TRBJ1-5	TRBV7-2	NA	ASSLAGDQPQH
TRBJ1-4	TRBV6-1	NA	ASSEALRQGMRAEKLF
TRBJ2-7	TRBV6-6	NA	ASTDRSYEQY
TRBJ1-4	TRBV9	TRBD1	ASSTTGDYEKLF
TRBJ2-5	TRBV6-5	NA	ASSSRDAGTQY
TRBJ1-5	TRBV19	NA	ASTGGSGPSNQPQH
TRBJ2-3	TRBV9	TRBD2	ASSTQGLAGRTDTQY
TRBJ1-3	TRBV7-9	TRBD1	ASSLDGTVKNTIY
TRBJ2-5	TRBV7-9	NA	ASSFIPGETQY
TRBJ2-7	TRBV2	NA	ASSDRVEQY
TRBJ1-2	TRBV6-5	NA	ASSSTGNYGYT
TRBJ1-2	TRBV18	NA	ASSPTGSVNYGYT
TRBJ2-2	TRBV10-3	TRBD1	AIRGDRVTGELF
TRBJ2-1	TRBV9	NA	ASSVAVSSYNEQF
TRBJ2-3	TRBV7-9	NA	TLGGTGHKDTQY
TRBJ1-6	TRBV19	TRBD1	ASSPRDSSSYNSPLH
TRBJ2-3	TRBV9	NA	ASSVDAWGPKDTQY
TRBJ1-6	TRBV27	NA	ASSFLNSPLH
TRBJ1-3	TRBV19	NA	ATKTTGISGNTIY
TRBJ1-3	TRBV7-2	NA	ASSAAGHQGNTIY
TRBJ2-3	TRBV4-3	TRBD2	ASSPGLAGGENTDTQY
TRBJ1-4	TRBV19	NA	ASREPPYNEKLF
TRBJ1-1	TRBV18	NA	ASSGEDEAAF
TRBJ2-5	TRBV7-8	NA	ASSVTSAGETQY
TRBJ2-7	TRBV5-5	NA	ASSPDSPFANEQY
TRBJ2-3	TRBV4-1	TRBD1	ASSRETGPTDTQY
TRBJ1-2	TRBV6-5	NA	ASSHPGAGYT
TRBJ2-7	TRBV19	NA	ASSIPGRTPYEQY
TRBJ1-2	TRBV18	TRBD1	ASSPPADRGPYGYT
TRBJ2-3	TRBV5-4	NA	ASKTQGSGTDTQY
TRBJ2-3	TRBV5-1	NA	ASSPGGRGPGDTQY
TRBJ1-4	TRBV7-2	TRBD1	ASSLGDRSNEKLF
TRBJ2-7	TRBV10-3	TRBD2	AISESGLAEQY
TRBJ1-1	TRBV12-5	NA	ASGLGGGTEAF
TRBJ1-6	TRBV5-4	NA	ASSLRENSPLH
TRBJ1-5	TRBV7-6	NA	ASSRYDGRVGFNQPQH
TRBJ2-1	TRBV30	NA	AWSVNSGNEQF
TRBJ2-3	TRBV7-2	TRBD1	ASSLGQGADTQY
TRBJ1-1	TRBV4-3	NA	ASSQDRAGYEAF
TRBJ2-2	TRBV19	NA	ASSGQGREELF
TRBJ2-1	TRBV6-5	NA	ASSRGSRGEQF
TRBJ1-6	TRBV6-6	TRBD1	ASSGQGEGSPLH
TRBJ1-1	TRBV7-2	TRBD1	ASSYRGNTEAF
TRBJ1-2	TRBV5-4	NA	ASSPPGGYGYT
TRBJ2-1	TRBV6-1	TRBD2	ASSEGASGEYNEQF